These T cell receptor beta chains were read from a single sample in a study of T cells in Graves' hyperthyroidism and ophthalmopathy. TCRdb recomputed calls from the multiplex PCR reads with MiXCR, one row per CDR3 protein. Seen here are some 300,000 distinct CDR3 sequences, around 15% observed once, and the top ten hold approximately 7.9%. Sequenced sample: blood. These receptors all stem from a woman aged 40 to 50 with Graves' hyperthyroidism. CDR3s leave out the opening cysteine and the closing phenylalanine or tryptophan.

J gene: TRBJ2-7
V gene: TRBV7-2
CDR3 protein: ASSLAGKVGEQY

J gene: TRBJ1-2
V gene: TRBV9
CDR3 protein: ASSATVTYGYT

J gene: TRBJ2-5
V gene: TRBV4-1
CDR3 protein: ASSQGTAPETQY

J gene: TRBJ2-7
V gene: TRBV20-1
CDR3 protein: SATPRQGYYEQY

J gene: TRBJ2-5
V gene: TRBV3-1
CDR3 protein: ASSQDEIIAGIQETQY

J gene: TRBJ1-1
V gene: TRBV20-1
CDR3 protein: SALRESEAF

J gene: TRBJ2-2
V gene: TRBV13
CDR3 protein: ASSLFQGKKAGELF

J gene: TRBJ2-7
V gene: TRBV7-9
CDR3 protein: ASSLPPLLAGRVSEQY

J gene: TRBJ1-2
V gene: TRBV2
CDR3 protein: ASSLTANYGYT

J gene: TRBJ2-7
V gene: TRBV7-9
CDR3 protein: ASSPGHEQY

J gene: TRBJ2-2
V gene: TRBV18
CDR3 protein: ASSLRDFTGELF

J gene: TRBJ2-4
V gene: TRBV7-8
CDR3 protein: ASSLSRWAKNIQY

J gene: TRBJ2-5
V gene: TRBV6-1
CDR3 protein: ASREGRETQY

J gene: TRBJ2-5
V gene: TRBV20-1
CDR3 protein: SGSGLQETQY

J gene: TRBJ2-1
V gene: TRBV28
CDR3 protein: ASRLASFYNEQF

J gene: TRBJ2-2
V gene: TRBV11-2
CDR3 protein: ASSLTGLYTGELF

J gene: TRBJ1-1
V gene: TRBV6-1
CDR3 protein: ASSRQGMAEAF

J gene: TRBJ1-1
V gene: TRBV6-2/TRBV6-3
CDR3 protein: ACSSHGGGNTEAF

J gene: TRBJ2-5
V gene: TRBV28
CDR3 protein: ASSLRQETQY

J gene: TRBJ1-2
V gene: TRBV5-6
CDR3 protein: ASSLQGLEDYGYT

J gene: TRBJ1-2
V gene: TRBV28
CDR3 protein: ASSPRGEANYGYT

J gene: TRBJ2-1
V gene: TRBV7-2
CDR3 protein: ASSLFVSGRGKGEQF

J gene: TRBJ2-1
V gene: TRBV6-1
CDR3 protein: ASSDGNEQF

J gene: TRBJ1-4
V gene: TRBV28
CDR3 protein: ASSQGQARALF

J gene: TRBJ1-2
V gene: TRBV7-2
CDR3 protein: ASSLGRVRASYGYT

J gene: TRBJ2-7
V gene: TRBV20-1
CDR3 protein: SASNVDRAYEQY

J gene: TRBJ1-6
V gene: TRBV20-1
CDR3 protein: SARETDSPLGNLRALH

J gene: TRBJ1-1
V gene: TRBV12-3/TRBV12-4
CDR3 protein: ASRSGQGALAF

J gene: TRBJ2-5
V gene: TRBV28
CDR3 protein: ASSNIDGKETQY

J gene: TRBJ2-3
V gene: TRBV27
CDR3 protein: ASSMGVSGAELFTDTQY

J gene: TRBJ2-5
V gene: TRBV28
CDR3 protein: ASSSGPPQETQY

J gene: TRBJ2-7
V gene: TRBV7-8
CDR3 protein: ASSRTGTYEQY

J gene: TRBJ2-1
V gene: TRBV5-8
CDR3 protein: ASSLGVAEFNEQF

J gene: TRBJ1-1
V gene: TRBV27
CDR3 protein: ASSWLGGTEAF

J gene: TRBJ2-7
V gene: TRBV5-6
CDR3 protein: ASSLFIVASGRKYEQY

J gene: TRBJ1-3
V gene: TRBV27
CDR3 protein: ASSLSGGYSGNTIY

J gene: TRBJ2-1
V gene: TRBV5-6
CDR3 protein: ASSLVPTEQF

J gene: TRBJ1-2
V gene: TRBV14
CDR3 protein: ASSLHPGRGPDNYGYT

J gene: TRBJ1-1
V gene: TRBV3-1
CDR3 protein: ASSRALNTEAF

J gene: TRBJ2-1
V gene: TRBV7-9
CDR3 protein: ASSMVDEQF

J gene: TRBJ2-7
V gene: TRBV11-3
CDR3 protein: ASRRAGSEQY

J gene: TRBJ2-3
V gene: TRBV6-1
CDR3 protein: ASSEIRDTDTQY

J gene: TRBJ2-5
V gene: TRBV6-1
CDR3 protein: ASQRPGQRAQTQY

J gene: TRBJ1-2
V gene: TRBV27
CDR3 protein: ASNRAGTNYGYT

J gene: TRBJ2-2
V gene: TRBV12-3/TRBV12-4
CDR3 protein: ASSSTRSGHTGELF

J gene: TRBJ2-7
V gene: TRBV11-2
CDR3 protein: ASSLAKLPSYEQY

J gene: TRBJ1-2
V gene: TRBV20-1
CDR3 protein: SASTGSGLGYT

J gene: TRBJ2-3
V gene: TRBV5-5
CDR3 protein: ASSFAQGGDTQY

J gene: TRBJ2-5
V gene: TRBV2
CDR3 protein: ASIPDMELAGGPETQY

J gene: TRBJ1-1
V gene: TRBV6-1
CDR3 protein: ASSNGLNTEAF

J gene: TRBJ1-2
V gene: TRBV30
CDR3 protein: ASTGADYGYT

J gene: TRBJ1-1
V gene: TRBV19
CDR3 protein: ASRPGQGWETEAF